Sequencing of this T cell receptor (beta chain) was carried out in a study of T cells in Graves' hyperthyroidism and ophthalmopathy. This clonotype showed up many times. RNA transcripts were the template for amplifying TCR beta CDR3 regions. A set of HTBI primers served as the primers for a first-round RT-PCR of the TCR CDR3. TCRdb processed the multiplex PCR reads anew with MiXCR; each CDR3 protein has one entry. The sample records approximately 710,000 distinct CDR3 sequences, around 16% being singletons. CDR3 length equals 15 residues. Germline V CDR1 and CDR2: MNHEY, SMNVEV (reference sequence). Trimming removed 7 bases at V and 7 bases at J, with 19 bases between.

This TCR came from a man over 45 with Graves' hyperthyroidism. The sequenced material came from blood. This sequence joins TRBV27 and TRBJ1-4; TRBD1 might be the D (6 bases). The CDR3 DNA follows: TGTGCCAGCACCCGGGCCCCACGAGGGGGTGAAAAACTGTTTTTT. Protein: CASTRAPRGGEKLFF.